The following is a T cell receptor (beta chain) sequence with its context. The V gene's germline CDR1 is SQVTM and CDR2 ANQGSEA. The CDR3 spans 13 residues. The V gene lost 5 bases and the J gene lost 2 bases, with 12 bases spanning the gap. This specimen belongs to a study of cytomegalovirus exposure and HLA in healthy donors. The table came from immunoSEQ multiplex PCR; TCRdb's copy has only in-frame clones and leaves some out. The data contain under 85,000 clones, approximately 92% of them singletons. The sequencing input was PBMCs. The TCR comes from a man between 18 and 29 years old in good health and CMV-seropositive. This chain joins TRBV29-1 and TRBJ1-1; TRBD1 might be the D (6 bases). The CDR3 here is CSVRTEVNTEAFF. The CDR3 DNA follows: TGCAGCGTTCGGACAGAAGTTAACACTGAAGCTTTCTTT.